A single T cell receptor (beta chain) is shown here with its context. cDNA came from about 0.5 to 1 ug RNA primed by random hexamers. The TCR beta CDR3 was amplified by immunoSEQ multiplex PCR across 54 Vbeta, 13 Jbeta. One entry per CDR3 protein, called by TCRdb with MiXCR from the immunoSEQ multiplex PCR reads. This sample has approximately 120,000 distinct CDR3 sequences, with approximately 95% found just once. The record originates from a study of CD8 T cells in Susac syndrome. The CDR3 length is 16 residues. The gene calls are TRBV21-1 and TRBJ2-3; no check of the table's D call, TRBD1, against the DNA was made. TRBV21-1 is a recognized pseudogene. The sequence was collected from a human donor with multiple sclerosis. Sequences were obtained from CD8+ T cells from PBMCs. In nucleotides, the CDR3 is TGTGCCAGCAGTTCGACAGGGGGCATAGGCACAGATACGCAGTATTTT. Residues: CASSSTGGIGTDTQYF.